The clone carrying this T cell receptor (beta chain) is a singleton in its sample. The antigen is unknown. This record belongs to a study of cytomegalovirus exposure and HLA in healthy donors. About the research overall: Earlier work reported 117 million unique TCR beta sequences from about 190 million T cells. A preliminary data release comprised tens of millions of unique TCRs obtained from HLA-typed donors. Study outcomes and limitations: Later, TCR association rates were found to vary by HLA locus, highest for DRB1 and lowest for HLA-C.

Germline assignment: CDR1 GTSNPN and CDR2 SVGIG (reference sequence). Trimming at V came to 1 base and at J to 1 base, leaving 3 bases not matched to a gene. This CDR3 spans 15 amino acids. PCR employed 60 Vbeta and 13 Jbeta primers. Measured with immunoSEQ multiplex PCR; TCRdb has only the in-frame clones, and not every one. The profile covers roughly 180,000 clones, with around 74% appearing a single time and 2.9% taken by the ten largest. The receptor's source is a male donor in good health and CMV-seronegative. The sequenced sample consisted of PBMCs. The rearrangement joins TRBV30 to TRBJ2-3; 9 bases are shared with TRBD2. CDR3 sequence: CAWSGLAGRTDTQYF. As DNA, the CDR3 is TGTGCCTGGAGTGGTCTAGCGGGGCGCACAGATACGCAGTATTTT.